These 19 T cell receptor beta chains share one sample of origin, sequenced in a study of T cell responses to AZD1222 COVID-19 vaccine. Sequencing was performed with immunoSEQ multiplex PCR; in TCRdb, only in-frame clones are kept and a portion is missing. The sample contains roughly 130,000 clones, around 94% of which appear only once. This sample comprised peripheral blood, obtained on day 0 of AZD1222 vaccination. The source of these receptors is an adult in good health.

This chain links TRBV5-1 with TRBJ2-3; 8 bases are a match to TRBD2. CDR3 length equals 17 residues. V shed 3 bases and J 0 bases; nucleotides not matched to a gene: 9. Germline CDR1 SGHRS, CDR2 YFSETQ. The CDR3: CASSSLGRVASTDTQYF. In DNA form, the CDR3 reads TGCGCCAGCAGCTCCCTCGGGAGGGTCGCGAGCACAGATACGCAGTATTTT.

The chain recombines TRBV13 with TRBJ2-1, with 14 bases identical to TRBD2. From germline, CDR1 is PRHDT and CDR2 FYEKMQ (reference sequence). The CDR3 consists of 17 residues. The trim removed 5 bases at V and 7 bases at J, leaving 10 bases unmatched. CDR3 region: CASSEARLAGGRNEQFF. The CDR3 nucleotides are TGTGCCAGCAGCGAGGCCAGACTAGCGGGAGGGCGGAATGAGCAGTTCTTC.

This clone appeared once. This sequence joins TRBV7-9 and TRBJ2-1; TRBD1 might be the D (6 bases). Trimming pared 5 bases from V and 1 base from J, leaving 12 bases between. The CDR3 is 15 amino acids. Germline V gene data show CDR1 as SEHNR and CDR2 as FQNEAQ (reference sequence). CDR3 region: CASSLTGLSYNEQFF. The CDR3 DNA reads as TGTGCCAGCAGCCTAACAGGGCTATCCTACAATGAGCAGTTCTTC.

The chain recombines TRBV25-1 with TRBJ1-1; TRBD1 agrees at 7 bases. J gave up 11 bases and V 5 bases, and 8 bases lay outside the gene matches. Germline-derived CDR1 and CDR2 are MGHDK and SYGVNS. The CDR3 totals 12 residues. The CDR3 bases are TGTGCCAGCAGTTCAACAGGGGTAGAGGCTTTCTTT. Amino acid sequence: CASSSTGVEAFF.

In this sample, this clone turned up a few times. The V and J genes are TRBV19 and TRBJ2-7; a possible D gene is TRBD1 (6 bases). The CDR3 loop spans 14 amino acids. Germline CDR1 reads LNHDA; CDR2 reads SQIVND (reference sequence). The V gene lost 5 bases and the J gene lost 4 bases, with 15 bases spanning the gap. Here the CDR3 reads CASSSSDRRYEQYF. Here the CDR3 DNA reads TGTGCCAGTAGTTCCTCCGACAGGCGTTACGAGCAGTACTTC.

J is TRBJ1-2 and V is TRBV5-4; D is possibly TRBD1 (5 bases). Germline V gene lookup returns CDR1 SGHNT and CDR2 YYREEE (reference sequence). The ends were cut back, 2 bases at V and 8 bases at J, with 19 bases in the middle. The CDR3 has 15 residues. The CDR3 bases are TGTGCCAGCAGCTTTACGGTGGGGGTATCGGTAGGCTACACCTTC. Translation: CASSFTVGVSVGYTF.

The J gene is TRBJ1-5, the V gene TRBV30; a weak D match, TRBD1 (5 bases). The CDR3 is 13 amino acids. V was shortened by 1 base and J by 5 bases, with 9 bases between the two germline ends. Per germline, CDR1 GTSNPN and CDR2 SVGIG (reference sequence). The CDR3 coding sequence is TGTGCCTGGAGTGGCACGGGGGATCAGCCCCAGCATTTT. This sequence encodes CAWSGTGDQPQHF.

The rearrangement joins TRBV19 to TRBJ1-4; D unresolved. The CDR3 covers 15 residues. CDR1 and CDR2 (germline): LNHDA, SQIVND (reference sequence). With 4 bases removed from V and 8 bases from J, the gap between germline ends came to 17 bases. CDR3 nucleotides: TGTGCCAGTAGTAATGTCGGCCACACCTGGGAAAAACTGTTTTTT. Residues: CASSNVGHTWEKLFF.

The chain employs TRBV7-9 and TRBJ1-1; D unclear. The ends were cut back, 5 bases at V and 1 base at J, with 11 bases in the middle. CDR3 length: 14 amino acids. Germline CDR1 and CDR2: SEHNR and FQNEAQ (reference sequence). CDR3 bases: TGTGCCAGCAGCCATCTTCGGAGGAACACTGAAGCTTTCTTT. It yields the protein CASSHLRRNTEAFF. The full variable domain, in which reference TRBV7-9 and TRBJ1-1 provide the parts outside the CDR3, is DTGVSQNPRHKITKRGQNVTFRCDPISEHNRLYWYRQTLGQGPEFLTYFQNEAQLEKSRLLSDRFSAERPKGSFSTLEIQRTEQGDSAMYLCASSHLRRNTEAFFGQGTRLTVV.

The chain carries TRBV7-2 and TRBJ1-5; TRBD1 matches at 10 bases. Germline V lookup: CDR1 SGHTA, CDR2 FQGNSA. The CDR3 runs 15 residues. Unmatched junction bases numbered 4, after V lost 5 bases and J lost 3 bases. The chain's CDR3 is CASSLDRGPNQPQHF. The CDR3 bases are TGTGCCAGCAGCCTTGACAGGGGGCCCAATCAGCCCCAGCATTTT.

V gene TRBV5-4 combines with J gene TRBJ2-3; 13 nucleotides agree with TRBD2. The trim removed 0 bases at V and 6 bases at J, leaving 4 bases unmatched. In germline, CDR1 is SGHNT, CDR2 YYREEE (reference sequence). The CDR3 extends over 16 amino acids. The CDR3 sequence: CASSLVGTSGKDTQYF. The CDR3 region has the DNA TGTGCCAGCAGCTTGGTCGGGACTAGCGGGAAGGATACGCAGTATTTT. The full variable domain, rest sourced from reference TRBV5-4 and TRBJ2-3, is ETGVTQSPTHLIKTRGQQVTLRCSSQSGHNTVSWYQQALGQGPQFIFQYYREEENGRGNFPPRFSGLQFPNYSSELNVNALELDDSALYLCASSLVGTSGKDTQYFGPGTRLTVL.

This chain's CDR3 is CASSDRGSGNTIYF. The CDR3 region has the DNA TGTGCCAGTAGCGACAGGGGCTCTGGAAACACCATATATTTT. The chain couples TRBV19 to TRBJ1-3; 8 bases are shared with TRBD1. Per germline, CDR1 LNHDA and CDR2 SQIVND (reference sequence). V trimming: 6 bases; J trimming: 0 bases; junction bases outside the gene matches: 1. This CDR3 has 14 amino acids.

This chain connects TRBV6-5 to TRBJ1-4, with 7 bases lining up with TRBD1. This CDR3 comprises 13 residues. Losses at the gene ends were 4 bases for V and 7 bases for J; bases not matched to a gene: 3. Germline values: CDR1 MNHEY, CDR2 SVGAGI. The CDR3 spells CASSSDRREKLFF. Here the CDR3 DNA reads TGTGCCAGCAGTTCGGACAGGCGTGAAAAACTGTTTTTT.

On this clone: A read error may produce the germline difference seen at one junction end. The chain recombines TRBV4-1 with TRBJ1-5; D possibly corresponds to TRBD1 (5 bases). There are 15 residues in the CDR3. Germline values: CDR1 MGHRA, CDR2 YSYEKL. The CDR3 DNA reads TGCGCCCGCAGCCCAGGGCGGGGGGGGATGGAGCCCCAGCATTTT. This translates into CARSPGRGGMEPQHF.

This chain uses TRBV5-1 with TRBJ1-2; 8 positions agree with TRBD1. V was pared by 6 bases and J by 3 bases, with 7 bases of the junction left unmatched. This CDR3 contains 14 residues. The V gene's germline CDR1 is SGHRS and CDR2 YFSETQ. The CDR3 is CASTPRTGYYGYTF. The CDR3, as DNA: TGCGCCAGCACCCCGAGGACAGGGTACTATGGCTACACCTTC.

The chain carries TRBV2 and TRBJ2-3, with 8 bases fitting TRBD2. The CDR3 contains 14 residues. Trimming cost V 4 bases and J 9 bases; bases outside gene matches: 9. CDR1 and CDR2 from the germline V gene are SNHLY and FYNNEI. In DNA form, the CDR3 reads TGTGCCAGCAGTGTTTTACGGGGGGGCCACACGCAGTATTTT. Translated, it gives CASSVLRGGHTQYF.

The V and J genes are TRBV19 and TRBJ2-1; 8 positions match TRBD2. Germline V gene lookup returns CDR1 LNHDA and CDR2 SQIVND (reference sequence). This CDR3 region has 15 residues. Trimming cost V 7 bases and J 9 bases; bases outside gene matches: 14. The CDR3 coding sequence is TGTGCCAGTACCGGGGGGGCTACTAGCGAGGCTGAGCAGTTCTTC. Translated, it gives CASTGGATSEAEQFF.

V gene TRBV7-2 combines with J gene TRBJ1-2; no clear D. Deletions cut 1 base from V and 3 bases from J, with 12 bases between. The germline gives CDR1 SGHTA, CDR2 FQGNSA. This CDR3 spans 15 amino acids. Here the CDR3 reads CASSLGVWEDYGYTF. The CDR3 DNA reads TGTGCCAGCAGCTTAGGGGTCTGGGAGGACTATGGCTACACCTTC.

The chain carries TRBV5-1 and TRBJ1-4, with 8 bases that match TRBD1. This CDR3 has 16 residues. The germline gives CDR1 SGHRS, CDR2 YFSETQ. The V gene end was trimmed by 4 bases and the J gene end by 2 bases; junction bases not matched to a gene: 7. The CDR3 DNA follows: TGCGCCAGCAGCCGTGAACAGGGGGGTACTAATGAAAAACTGTTTTTT. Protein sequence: CASSREQGGTNEKLFF.